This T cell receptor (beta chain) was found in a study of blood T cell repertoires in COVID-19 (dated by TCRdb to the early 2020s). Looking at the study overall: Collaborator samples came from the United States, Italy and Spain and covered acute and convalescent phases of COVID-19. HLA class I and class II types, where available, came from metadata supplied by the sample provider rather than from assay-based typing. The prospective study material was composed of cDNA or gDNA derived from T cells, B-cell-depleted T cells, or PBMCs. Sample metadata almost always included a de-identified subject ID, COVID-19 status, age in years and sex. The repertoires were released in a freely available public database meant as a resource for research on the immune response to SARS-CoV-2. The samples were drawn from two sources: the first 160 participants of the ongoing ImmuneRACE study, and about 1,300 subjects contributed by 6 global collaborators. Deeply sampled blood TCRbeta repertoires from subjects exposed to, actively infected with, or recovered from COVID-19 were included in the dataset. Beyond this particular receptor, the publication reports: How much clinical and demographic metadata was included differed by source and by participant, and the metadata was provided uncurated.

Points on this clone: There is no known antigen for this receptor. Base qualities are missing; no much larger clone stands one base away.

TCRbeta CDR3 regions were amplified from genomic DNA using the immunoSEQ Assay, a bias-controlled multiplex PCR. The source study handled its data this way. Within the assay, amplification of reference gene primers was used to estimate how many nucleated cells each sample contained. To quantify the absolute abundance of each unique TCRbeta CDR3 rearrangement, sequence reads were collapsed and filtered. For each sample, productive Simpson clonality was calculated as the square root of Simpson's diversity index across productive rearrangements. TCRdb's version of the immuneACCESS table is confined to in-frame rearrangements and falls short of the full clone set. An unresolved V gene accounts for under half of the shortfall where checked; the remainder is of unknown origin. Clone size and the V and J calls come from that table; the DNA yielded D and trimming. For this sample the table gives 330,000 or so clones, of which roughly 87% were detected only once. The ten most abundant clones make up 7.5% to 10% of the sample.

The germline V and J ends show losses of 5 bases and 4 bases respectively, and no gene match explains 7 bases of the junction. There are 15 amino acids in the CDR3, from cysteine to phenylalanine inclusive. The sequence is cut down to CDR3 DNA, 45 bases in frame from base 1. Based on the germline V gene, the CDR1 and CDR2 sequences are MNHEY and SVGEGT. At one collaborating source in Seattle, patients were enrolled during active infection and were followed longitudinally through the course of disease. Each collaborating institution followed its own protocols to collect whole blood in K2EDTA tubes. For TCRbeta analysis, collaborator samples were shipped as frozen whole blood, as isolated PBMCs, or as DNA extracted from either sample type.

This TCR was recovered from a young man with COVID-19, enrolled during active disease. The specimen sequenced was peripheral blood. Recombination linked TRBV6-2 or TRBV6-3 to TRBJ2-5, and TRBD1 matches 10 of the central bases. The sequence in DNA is TGTGCCAGCAGTAAGAGGGACAGGGGAGGAGAGACCCAGTACTTC. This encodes CASSKRDRGGETQYF.